Listed below are T cell receptor beta chains from one sample, sequenced in a study of shared clonotypes between healthy human individuals. Libraries were prepared by immunoSEQ multiplex PCR; TCRdb keeps only in-frame clonotypes and omits some of them. This table has a few million clones, over 85% appearing once. Sample: naive CD8+ T cells from PBMCs. These receptors came from a man between 18 and 35 years old in good health. Some clones in this sample may be carry-over from other donors' samples. CDR3s include the opening cysteine and the closing phenylalanine or tryptophan. Each record gives: V gene, D gene, J gene, clone size, CDR3 protein, CDR3 DNA. D genes are given only for firm matches. Rows give clone size only sometimes, using once, few, many, or a class for an expanded clone.

>TRBV4-1|.|TRBJ1-3|.
CASSQERTLTGNTIYF
TGCGCCAGCAGCCAAGAACGGACACTAACTGGAAACACCATATATTTT
>TRBV7-9|.|TRBJ2-7|.
CASSSPVSGVSYEQYF
TGTGCCAGCAGCTCCCCCGTCTCGGGAGTTTCCTACGAGCAGTACTTC
>TRBV10-3|TRBD1|TRBJ1-2|.
CAISESIAGQGIRYGYTF
TGTGCCATCAGTGAGTCAATAGCGGGACAGGGGATACGGTATGGCTACACCTTC
>TRBV6-5|TRBD2|TRBJ2-5|.
CASSYGLAEYQETQYF
TGTGCCAGCAGTTACGGTCTAGCGGAGTACCAAGAGACCCAGTACTTC
>TRBV6-5|TRBD2|TRBJ2-7|.
CASSYNLAGGYEQYF
TGTGCCAGCAGTTACAATCTAGCGGGAGGCTACGAGCAGTACTTC
>TRBV7-9|.|TRBJ1-5|.
CASRPTKDSHGSNQPQHF
TGTGCCAGCAGACCAACCAAAGACAGCCACGGTAGCAATCAGCCCCAGCATTTT
>TRBV27|.|TRBJ2-6|.
CASSSGGANVLTF
TGTGCCAGCAGTTCCGGTGGGGCCAACGTCCTGACTTTC
>TRBV7-9|.|TRBJ2-3|.
CASSYGLLTDTQYF
TGTGCCAGCAGCTACGGACTACTCACAGATACGCAGTATTTT
>TRBV7-3|TRBD1|TRBJ2-5|.
CASSLTGQGARETQYF
TGTGCCAGCAGCTTAACGGGACAGGGGGCTCGGGAGACCCAGTACTTC
>TRBV5-1|.|TRBJ2-7|.
CASSLTNRVSEQYF
TGCGCCAGCAGTCTTACAAACAGGGTCAGCGAGCAGTACTTC
>TRBV13|.|TRBJ2-7|once
CASSLGPGGTYEQYF
TGTGCCAGCAGCTTAGGCCCAGGGGGGACCTACGAGCAGTACTTC
>TRBV29-1|TRBD2|TRBJ2-3|once
CSVLAGEVTQYF
TGCAGCGTCCTAGCGGGAGAGGTTACGCAGTATTTT
>TRBV10-2|.|TRBJ2-7|.
CASSPRGGGSYEQYF
TGCGCCAGCAGTCCCAGGGGAGGTGGCTCCTACGAGCAGTACTTC
>TRBV5-6|TRBD2|TRBJ2-1|.
CASSWGLAGLWREQFF
TGTGCCAGCAGCTGGGGACTAGCGGGGCTCTGGCGTGAGCAGTTCTTC
>TRBV27|TRBD2|TRBJ2-1|.
CASSTGTSGKARFF
TGTGCCAGCAGCACCGGGACTAGCGGGAAAGCTCGGTTCTTC
>TRBV4-3|.|TRBJ2-7|.
CASSQDRNYEQYF
TGCGCCAGCAGCCAAGATCGAAACTACGAGCAGTACTTC
>TRBV7-9|.|TRBJ2-7|.
CASSPRPSQGEQYF
TGTGCCAGCAGCCCCCGTCCAAGCCAGGGCGAGCAGTACTTC
>TRBV9|TRBD2|TRBJ2-3|.
CASSVQTSGTDTQYF
TGTGCCAGCAGCGTTCAGACTAGCGGCACAGATACGCAGTATTTT
>TRBV19|.|TRBJ2-2|.
CASSIGAGGWANTGELFF
TGTGCCAGTAGTATAGGGGCTGGCGGGTGGGCGAACACCGGGGAGCTGTTTTTT
>TRBV11-2|TRBD2|TRBJ2-1|once
CASSSGLAGQNEQFF
TGTGCCAGCAGCTCGGGACTAGCGGGACAGAATGAGCAGTTCTTC
>TRBV27|.|TRBJ2-1|.
CASSQLTAYSYNEQFF
TGTGCCAGCAGTCAGCTCACGGCTTATTCCTACAATGAGCAGTTCTTC
>TRBV15|.|TRBJ2-7|.
CATSFGQLYEQYF
TGTGCCACCAGCTTTGGACAGCTCTACGAGCAGTACTTC
>TRBV11-3|TRBD2|TRBJ2-7|.
CASSPRRESYEQYF
TGTGCCAGCAGCCCCCGGCGGGAGTCCTACGAGCAGTACTTC
>TRBV19|.|TRBJ1-1|.
CASREKGTEAFF
TGTGCCAGTCGGGAGAAGGGGACTGAAGCTTTCTTT
>TRBV7-8|.|TRBJ2-2|.
CASSLPRGELFF
TGTGCCAGCAGCCTGCCGAGAGGGGAGCTGTTTTTT
>TRBV6-5|TRBD1|TRBJ2-7|.
CASSYSTGQANYEQYF
TGTGCCAGCAGTTACTCGACCGGACAGGCGAACTACGAGCAGTACTTC
>TRBV7-6|.|TRBJ2-1|.
CASSLGSAYNEQFF
TGTGCCAGCAGCTTAGGATCCGCCTACAATGAGCAGTTCTTC
>TRBV29-1|TRBD1|TRBJ1-1|.
CSVGTGNTEAFF
TGCAGCGTGGGGACAGGGAACACTGAAGCTTTCTTT
>TRBV7-3|.|TRBJ2-3|.
CASSPRGGTTDTQYF
TGTGCCAGCAGCCCTCGAGGCGGCACCACAGATACGCAGTATTTT
>TRBV27|TRBD2|TRBJ2-7|.
CASSFGGGSSYEQYF
TGTGCCAGCAGTTTCGGGGGAGGGAGCTCCTACGAGCAGTACTTC
>TRBV4-1|.|TRBJ2-1|.
CASTTPSYNEQFF
TGCGCCAGTACCACCCCAAGTTACAATGAGCAGTTCTTC
>TRBV5-1|.|TRBJ2-4|.
CASSPRTGMDIQYF
TGCGCCAGCAGCCCAAGAACAGGGATGGACATTCAGTACTTC
>TRBV7-9|.|TRBJ1-4|once
CASSFRANEKLFF
TGTGCCAGCAGCTTCAGGGCTAATGAAAAACTGTTTTTT
>TRBV15|.|TRBJ1-5|.
CATSRDGTVGQPQHF
TGTGCCACCAGCAGAGATGGAACAGTGGGTCAGCCCCAGCATTTT
>TRBV28|.|TRBJ2-1|.
CASSLGAAYNEQFF
TGTGCCAGCAGTTTGGGGGCAGCCTACAATGAGCAGTTCTTC
>TRBV19|.|TRBJ1-2|.
CASRDRDYGYTF
TGTGCCAGTAGGGACAGAGACTATGGCTACACCTTC
>TRBV28|.|TRBJ2-2|.
CASSLMQDSYTGELFF
TGTGCCAGCAGTTTAATGCAGGACAGCTACACCGGGGAGCTGTTTTTT
>TRBV7-9|.|TRBJ1-2|.
CASSHPGALYGYTF
TGTGCCAGCAGCCATCCCGGGGCCCTGTATGGCTACACCTTC
>TRBV7-2|TRBD2|TRBJ2-2|.
CASSSPGGWDTGELFF
TGTGCCAGCAGCTCCCCGGGGGGGTGGGACACCGGGGAGCTGTTTTTT
>TRBV27|.|TRBJ1-1|.
CASSQTTPRVDPNTEAFF
TGTGCCAGCAGTCAAACTACCCCCCGTGTCGACCCTAACACTGAAGCTTTCTTT
>TRBV27|.|TRBJ2-7|.
CASSLSVGRSYEQYF
TGTGCCAGCAGTTTAAGTGTGGGGAGATCCTACGAGCAGTACTTC
>TRBV7-2|TRBD2|TRBJ2-3|.
CASSLVVSGTLRDTQYF
TGTGCCAGCAGCTTAGTCGTTAGCGGGACCCTGAGAGATACGCAGTATTTT
>TRBV19|.|TRBJ2-3|once
CASRGPDTQYF
TGTGCCAGTCGGGGGCCAGATACGCAGTATTTT
>TRBV6-1|.|TRBJ2-1|.
CASSEAEYNEQFF
TGTGCCAGCAGTGAAGCTGAGTACAATGAGCAGTTCTTC
>TRBV6-6|.|TRBJ2-1|.
CASRGPNEQFF
TGTGCCAGCAGGGGCCCCAATGAGCAGTTCTTC
>TRBV5-1|TRBD2|TRBJ2-3|.
CASSLAGGISTDTQYF
TGCGCCAGCAGCTTGGCGGGGGGGATTAGCACAGATACGCAGTATTTT
>TRBV12-5|.|TRBJ2-2|.
CASGYLRGASNTGELFF
TGTGCTAGTGGTTACCTTAGGGGGGCCTCGAACACCGGGGAGCTGTTTTTT
>TRBV16|.|TRBJ1-1|once
CASSIGQGLNTEAFF
TGTGCCAGCAGCATTGGGCAGGGGCTGAACACTGAAGCTTTCTTT
>TRBV13|.|TRBJ2-2|.
CASSLVSSGNTGELFF
TGTGCCAGCAGCTTAGTATCCAGCGGGAACACCGGGGAGCTGTTTTTT
>TRBV7-9|TRBD1|TRBJ1-1|.
CASSTWDRGQRYTEAFF
TGTGCCAGCAGCACCTGGGACAGGGGGCAAAGGTACACTGAAGCTTTCTTT
>TRBV27|.|TRBJ1-2|.
CASSFSGREGYGYTF
TGTGCCAGCAGTTTTTCAGGGAGGGAAGGCTATGGCTACACCTTC
>TRBV6-1|TRBD1|TRBJ1-3|.
CASSGQDRGGFFGNTIYF
TGTGCCAGCAGTGGCCAGGACAGGGGCGGCTTCTTTGGAAACACCATATATTTT
>TRBV5-4|.|TRBJ1-2|.
CASSLFAGSPIYVSYTF
TGTGCCAGCAGCTTGTTCGCCGGGAGCCCCATCTATGTTAGCTACACCTTC
>TRBV28|.|TRBJ1-3|.
CASSRYISGNTIYF
TGTGCCAGCAGCAGGTACATCTCTGGAAACACCATATATTTT
>TRBV9|.|TRBJ1-1|.
CASSYGGENTEAFF
TGTGCCAGCAGCTATGGAGGGGAGAACACTGAAGCTTTCTTT
>TRBV6-8|.|TRBJ1-3|.
CASSYAGEGSGNTIYF
TGTGCCAGCAGTTACGCGGGAGAGGGTTCTGGAAACACCATATATTTT
>TRBV7-9|TRBD2|TRBJ2-3|.
CASRREGLPSTDTQYF
TGTGCCAGCAGAAGGGAGGGACTACCAAGCACAGATACGCAGTATTTT
>TRBV5-5|.|TRBJ1-4|.
CASSLLANEKLFF
TGTGCCAGCAGCTTGTTAGCGAATGAAAAACTGTTTTTT
>TRBV19|TRBD1|TRBJ1-1|.
CASSTSGTGQRGEAFF
TGTGCCAGTAGTACCTCCGGGACAGGGCAAAGGGGTGAAGCTTTCTTT